The 20 T cell receptor beta chains below come from one sample, sequenced in a study of response to subunit inactivated influenza vaccine. TCRdb used MiXCR to reprocess the RT-PCR reads, holding one entry per CDR3 protein. The sample consists of roughly 650,000 distinct CDR3 sequences, around 13% of them appearing once. Sample: PBMCs from blood, taken approximately 15 days before vaccination. These receptors all come from a man aged 45 to 65 who received an inactivated influenza vaccine.

This clonotype was observed a handful of times. The CDR3 sequence is CASSLDPGQGASPLHF. CDR3 DNA sequence: TGCGCCAGCAGCTTGGATCCGGGACAGGGGGCTTCACCCCTCCACTTT. The chain is built from TRBV5-1 and TRBJ1-6; TRBD1 aligns across 12 bases. V was pared by 0 bases and J by 9 bases, with 4 bases of the junction left unmatched. The CDR3 extends over 16 amino acids. From germline, CDR1 is SGHRS and CDR2 YFSETQ.

This clonotype occurred a few times. The chain uses TRBV7-2 and TRBJ2-2; no clear D. V lost 5 bases to trimming and J lost 2 bases, with 12 bases between them. Looked up from germline, CDR1 is SGHTA and CDR2 is FQGNSA. There are 15 residues in the CDR3. As DNA, the CDR3 is TGTGCCAGCAGCCTAATTCGCACAAACACCGGGGAGCTGTTTTTT. This codes for CASSLIRTNTGELFF.

The chain carries TRBV12-3 or TRBV12-4 and TRBJ1-2; TRBD1 matches 10 bases. CDR3 length: 17 amino acids. Unmatched junction bases numbered 13, after V lost 6 bases and J lost 3 bases. The CDR3 DNA reads TGTGCCAGCAGACCCGGGACAGGGGCTAAAATTTACTATGGCTACACCTTC. It codes for CASRPGTGAKIYYGYTF.

In this sample, this clonotype turned up many times. The chain joins TRBV15 to TRBJ2-7; 7 nucleotides align to TRBD2. CDR3 length equals 16 residues. CDR1 is LNHNV and CDR2 is YYDKDF in the germline V gene (reference sequence). Trimming at V came to 3 bases and at J to 6 bases, leaving 14 bases not matched to a gene. Here the CDR3 reads CATSRETREVSGEQYF. CDR3 DNA sequence: TGTGCCACCAGCAGGGAAACTCGGGAGGTGAGTGGCGAGCAGTACTTC.

The rearrangement uses TRBV20-1 and TRBJ2-7; 9 bases fit TRBD1. This CDR3 has 14 amino acids. Per the germline V gene, CDR1 is DFQATT and CDR2 is SNEGSKA (reference sequence). The V and J ends lost 5 bases and 3 bases, in that order; junction bases with no gene match: 8. The DNA of the CDR3 is TGCAGTGCTTACGGACAGGGGCTATTCTACGAGCAGTACTTC. Protein product: CSAYGQGLFYEQYF.

The chain has TRBV29-1 and TRBJ2-2, with 13 nucleotides matching TRBD2. V was pared by 4 bases and J by 0 bases, with 5 bases of the junction left unmatched. CDR3 size: 17 residues. Germline V gene data show CDR1 as SQVTM and CDR2 as ANQGSEA. In nucleotides, the CDR3 is TGCAGCGTTGGTACACTAGCGGGAGGGTCGAACACCGGGGAGCTGTTTTTT. As protein: CSVGTLAGGSNTGELFF.

In its sample, this clonotype was seen many times. The chain employs TRBV28 and TRBJ2-7; possibly TRBD1 for D (6 bases). Germline V CDR1 and CDR2: MDHEN, SYDVKM. V dropped 7 bases and J dropped 8 bases, with 18 bases sitting between them. The CDR3 sequence is 13 residues long. This CDR3 is CASTVGGGTKQYF. The CDR3 region has the DNA TGTGCCAGCACTGTTGGTGGGGGCACGAAGCAGTACTTC. Full variable domain (remainder filled in from reference TRBV28 and TRBJ2-7): DVKVTQSSRYLVKRTGEKVFLECVQDMDHENMFWYRQDPGLGLRLIYFSYDVKMKEKGDIPEGYSVSREKKERFSLILESASTNQTSMYLCASTVGGGTKQYFGPGTRLTVT.

This clonotype was detected only a few times. CDR3 amino acids: CASSQGHPGTQYF. The CDR3 nucleotides read TGTGCCAGCAGCCAGGGACACCCCGGTACGCAGTATTTT. This chain joins TRBV3-1 and TRBJ2-3; D is possibly TRBD1 (6 bases). V shed 3 bases and J shed 8 bases, with 12 bases lying between them. The CDR3 loop spans 13 amino acids. From germline, CDR1 is LGHDT and CDR2 YNNKEL (reference sequence).

This clonotype was seen just once. CDR3 loop: CASSSLSQGWYEQYF. DNA of the CDR3: TGTGCCAGCAGCTCTCTGTCACAGGGCTGGTACGAGCAGTACTTC. The chain couples TRBV5-6 to TRBJ2-7, with TRBD1 as a possible D gene (6 bases). Germline lookup yields CDR1 SGHDT and CDR2 YYEEEE. V lost 3 bases, J lost 4 bases, and 17 bases lay in between. The length of the CDR3 is 15 residues. Variable domain in full (rest from reference TRBV5-6 and TRBJ2-7): DAGVTQSPTHLIKTRGQQVTLRCSPKSGHDTVSWYQQALGQGPQFIFQYYEEEERQRGNFPDRFSGHQFPNYSSELNVNALLLGDSALYLCASSSLSQGWYEQYFGPGTRLTVT.

This clonotype occurred a few times. The chain has TRBV4-3 and TRBJ2-1; tentatively, D is TRBD2 (6 bases). The CDR3 length is 16 residues. CDR1 is LGHNA and CDR2 is YSLEER in the germline V gene. Trimming left V 0 bases short and J 7 bases short, with 16 bases between. The CDR3 here is CASSQEVGGSQNEQFF. The DNA of the CDR3 is TGCGCCAGCAGCCAAGAGGTGGGAGGAAGTCAGAATGAGCAGTTCTTC.

V and J are TRBV10-3 and TRBJ2-2; TRBD2 might be the D (6 bases). Germline V gene data show CDR1 as ENHRY and CDR2 as SYGVKD. CDR3 length equals 16 residues. Trimming left V 4 bases short and J 0 bases short, with 12 bases between. DNA for the CDR3: TGTGCCATCAGTGGCGGGGCCCCATCGAACACCGGGGAGCTGTTTTTT. Translation: CAISGGAPSNTGELFF.

This clonotype was picked up a small number of times. This sequence joins TRBV20-1 and TRBJ2-2; 8 bases match TRBD2. With V trimmed by 0 bases and J by 0 bases, 9 bases remained unmatched. This CDR3 is built from 18 residues. Germline lookup yields CDR1 DFQATT and CDR2 SNEGSKA (reference sequence). Here the CDR3 DNA reads TGCAGTGCTAGAGAAGTCGGTAGCGGGATAGCGAACACCGGGGAGCTGTTTTTT. It encodes CSAREVGSGIANTGELFF.

This sequence joins TRBV7-8 and TRBJ2-7, with D perhaps assigned TRBD1 or TRBD2 (5 bases each). V lost 3 bases, J lost 5 bases, and 17 bases lay in between. This CDR3 region has 15 residues. CDR1 and CDR2 from the germline V gene are SGHVS and FQNEAQ. This CDR3 reads CASSLMGVRSNEQYF. CDR3 coding DNA: TGTGCCAGCAGCTTGATGGGGGTCAGGTCGAACGAGCAGTACTTC.

This sequence joins TRBV28 and TRBJ2-1; possibly TRBD1 for D (6 bases). The germline V and J ends were trimmed by 3 bases and 8 bases, with 20 bases remaining between them. CDR3 length equals 16 residues. Germline V gives CDR1 MDHEN, CDR2 SYDVKM. The CDR3 sequence is CASSFGGQQGPDEQFF. DNA of the CDR3: TGTGCCAGCAGTTTTGGGGGCCAGCAGGGGCCGGATGAGCAGTTCTTC.

This clonotype was counted ten times or more. The gene calls are TRBV12-3 or TRBV12-4 and TRBJ2-7, with 7 bases fitting TRBD1. After removal of 5 bases from V and 3 bases from J, the junction contained 16 bases not matched to a gene. The CDR3 length is 17 residues. CDR3 sequence: CASSPAHLTGSHYEQYF. The CDR3 DNA reads TGTGCCAGCAGTCCCGCTCACCTGACAGGGTCCCACTACGAGCAGTACTTC.

As for this clonotype: One end of the junction varies from germline; a read error may be responsible. The chain carries TRBV12-3 or TRBV12-4 and TRBJ2-6; no clear D. The CDR3 covers 12 residues. The CDR3 DNA reads as TGTGCCAGCAGTGAAACAGCCAGCGTCCTGACTTTC. Protein sequence: CASSETASVLTF.

The table lists this clonotype with a few counts. J is TRBJ2-5 and V is TRBV4-3; no clear D gene. CDR1 and CDR2 (germline): LGHNA, YSLEER. The CDR3 is 16 amino acids. V gave up 0 bases and J gave up 1 base, with 12 bases separating them. CDR3: CASSQDLGYTQETQYF. The CDR3 DNA is TGCGCCAGCAGCCAAGATTTGGGGTACACCCAAGAGACCCAGTACTTC.

This clonotype was counted between two and nine times. The chain has TRBV6-2 or TRBV6-3 and TRBJ1-3, with a possible D match to TRBD1 (6 bases). V was shortened by 8 bases and J by 0 bases, with 11 bases between the two germline ends. The CDR3 spans 14 residues. CDR1 MNHEY and CDR2 SVGEGT come from the germline V gene. The CDR3 DNA is TGTGCCAGCGGTGGACAGTTCTCTGGAAACACCATATATTTT. Translation gives CASGGQFSGNTIYF.

This clonotype was seen a handful of times. The DNA for the CDR3 is TGTGCCAGCGTAGAAATTAGGATGACTGAAGCTTTCTTT. It specifies CASVEIRMTEAFF. The rearrangement links TRBV6-1 to TRBJ1-1, with unresolved D. Germline V gene data show CDR1 as MNHNS and CDR2 as SASEGT. The germline V and J ends were trimmed by 8 bases and 5 bases, with 15 bases remaining between them. CDR3 length equals 13 residues.

This clonotype was detected a few times. The chain joins TRBV27 to TRBJ1-1, with D hard to call. Germline V gives CDR1 MNHEY, CDR2 SMNVEV (reference sequence). The CDR3 has 11 residues. V shed 6 bases and J shed 7 bases, with 9 bases lying between them. This CDR3 reads CASSPAYEAFF. In DNA form, the CDR3 reads TGTGCCAGCAGCCCTGCTTATGAAGCTTTCTTT.